The entry below gives a single TCR beta chain sequence along with its context. Methods used by the authors: Amplification from reference gene primers served as the basis for estimated nucleated cell counts. Profiled with immunoSEQ multiplex PCR; TCRdb holds only in-frame clones, not every one. The V and J calls and clone size were taken over from that table, and D and trimming were inferred from the DNA. The top ten hold nearly 8% of the sample, which has under 200,000 clones, around four fifths seen once. This entry belongs to a study of blood T cell repertoires in COVID-19. On the study more broadly: PBMCs, B-cell-depleted T cells, or T cells provided the cDNA or gDNA that made up the material.

Two negative PCRs, clearance, or symptom resolution had been documented for recovered Cohort 3 donors. The ends were cut back, 5 bases at V and 0 bases at J, with 9 bases in the middle. Looked up from germline, CDR1 is SGHRS and CDR2 is YFSETQ. This CDR3 spans 14 amino acids. The rearrangement joins TRBV5-1 to TRBJ1-3, with D uncertain. Sequencing was carried out using PBMCs or T cells enriched from blood (not recorded which). The receptor was isolated from a woman aged 50 to 60 who had recovered from COVID-19. CDR3: CASRVTYSGNTIYF. The DNA of the CDR3 is TGCGCCAGCAGGGTGACATACTCTGGAAACACCATATATTTT.